The 12 T cell receptor beta chains reported below all come from one sample, sequenced in a study of control samples from healthy donors and cancer patients. Some clones are missing from TCRdb's copy, which holds only in-frame ones; the method was immunoSEQ multiplex PCR. In the table there are around 170,000 clones, around 88% of which are singletons. Sequenced: blood. These TCRs come from a woman aged 25 to 39 in good health.

In this sample, this clone turned up a few times. The chain recombines TRBV5-5 with TRBJ2-5, with D tentatively TRBD1 or TRBD2 (6 bases each). This CDR3 is 16 amino acids long. V was shortened by 4 bases and J by 2 bases, with 18 bases between the two germline ends. Germline CDR1 reads SGHKS; CDR2 reads YYEKEE (reference sequence). The CDR3 is CASSSLPGGGQETQYF. The CDR3, as DNA: TGTGCCAGCAGCAGTCTGCCCGGGGGCGGGCAAGAGACCCAGTACTTC.

This rearrangement joins TRBV11-3 to TRBJ2-1; maybe TRBD2 (6 bases). CDR3 size: 12 residues. V dropped 5 bases and J dropped 10 bases, with 12 bases sitting between them. The germline gives CDR1 SGHNT, CDR2 YENEEA. The CDR3 loop reads CASSTPAGEQFF. CDR3 sequence (DNA): TGTGCCAGCAGCACCCCCGCGGGAGAGCAGTTCTTC.

The chain combines TRBV27 with TRBJ1-2; TRBD1 might be the D (5 bases). The V and J ends lost 6 bases and 3 bases respectively, with 20 bases between them. This CDR3 has 16 amino acids. Germline V gene data show CDR1 as MNHEY and CDR2 as SMNVEV (reference sequence). This chain's CDR3 is CASRPFKGMEDYGYTF. CDR3 sequence (DNA): TGTGCCAGCAGACCGTTTAAGGGGATGGAGGACTATGGCTACACCTTC.

V usage is TRBV7-9 and J usage is TRBJ2-7; TRBD1 is a possible D gene (6 bases). Germline CDR1 and CDR2: SEHNR and FQNEAQ (reference sequence). Trimming removed 3 bases at V and 3 bases at J, with 15 bases between. This CDR3 is 15 amino acids long. In DNA form, the CDR3 reads TGTGCCAGCAGCTTGGGACCCAGGGGCAACTACGAGCAGTACGTC. Protein: CASSLGPRGNYEQYV.

This sequence joins TRBV21-1 and TRBJ1-3. TRBV21-1 is a listed pseudogene. This CDR3 region has 15 residues. The CDR3 DNA reads TGTGCCAGCAACCCAGACACTACCTCTGGAAACACCATATATTTT. The encoded protein is CASNPDTTSGNTIYF.

This chain joins TRBV28 and TRBJ1-1; D unclear. Deletions cut 5 bases from V and 4 bases from J, with 8 bases between. The CDR3 totals 12 residues. Per the germline V gene, CDR1 is MDHEN and CDR2 is SYDVKM. The CDR3 region has the DNA TGTGCCAGCAGTCGGCAGCCCACTGAAGCTTTCTTT. Protein: CASSRQPTEAFF.

V is TRBV27 and J is TRBJ1-1, with a tentative D call TRBD1 (5 bases). This CDR3 spans 13 amino acids. Germline V lookup: CDR1 MNHEY, CDR2 SMNVEV (reference sequence). V was shortened by 5 bases and J by 5 bases, with 12 bases between the two germline ends. DNA for the CDR3: TGTGCCAGCAGTATCGGGACCGGGACTGAAGCTTTCTTT. Translation gives CASSIGTGTEAFF.

The chain uses TRBV9 and TRBJ1-2, with 10 bases matching TRBD1. The CDR3 has 14 amino acids. Germline trimming cut 2 bases from V and 4 bases from J; bases unmatched to any gene: 2. Germline V gene lookup returns CDR1 SGDLS and CDR2 YYNGEE. The CDR3 DNA sequence: TGTGCCAGCAGCGTGGGACAGGGGAGCTATGGCTACACCTTC. Amino acid sequence: CASSVGQGSYGYTF.

The chain employs TRBV19 and TRBJ2-5, with D hard to call. CDR3 length: 12 amino acids. Germline loops: CDR1 LNHDA, CDR2 SQIVND (reference sequence). V was trimmed by 4 bases and J by 5 bases, leaving 8 bases between them. CDR3 region: CASSNTLETQYF. CDR3 DNA sequence: TGTGCCAGTAGTAATACCCTCGAGACCCAGTACTTC.

V and J are TRBV30 and TRBJ2-7; 7 nucleotides line up with TRBD1. V shed 5 bases and J 2 bases; nucleotides not matched to a gene: 18. This CDR3 contains 17 residues. Per germline, CDR1 GTSNPN and CDR2 SVGIG (reference sequence). The CDR3: CAWGRDSSPISTYEQYV. The CDR3 DNA sequence: TGTGCCTGGGGCCGGGACAGCTCACCAATTTCTACCTACGAGCAGTACGTC.

The V call is TRBV9, the J call TRBJ2-1, with D perhaps matching TRBD2 (7 bases). Germline values: CDR1 SGDLS, CDR2 YYNGEE. Trimming shortened V by 7 bases and J by 2 bases, and 10 bases separated the two germline ends. The CDR3 has 13 residues. The CDR3 nucleotides are TGTGCCAGCGGGGGGGCCACCTACAATGAGCAGTTCTTC. This codes for CASGGATYNEQFF.

Note on this clone: This same CDR3 is encoded by further DNA sequences in the sample. CDR3 region: CASKTSGSTDTQYF. The CDR3 nucleotides read TGTGCCAGTAAAACTAGCGGGAGCACAGATACGCAGTATTTT. V gene TRBV6-5 combines with J gene TRBJ2-3, with 9 positions matching TRBD2. The V gene end was trimmed by 9 bases and the J gene end by 0 bases; junction bases not matched to a gene: 4. The CDR3 has 14 amino acids. Germline lookup yields CDR1 MNHEY and CDR2 SVGAGI.